Sequencing of this TCR beta chain was carried out in a study of blood T cell repertoires in COVID-19. About the research overall: Samples taken during acute and convalescent COVID-19 were collected in the United States, Italy and Spain. Nucleic acid was either cDNA or gDNA, and it came from T cells, B-cell-depleted T cells, or PBMCs.

The CDR3 has 16 amino acids. Trimming left V 0 bases short and J 2 bases short, with 13 bases between. The germline V gene encodes CDR1 SGHNT and CDR2 YYREEE (reference sequence). The protocol was immunoSEQ multiplex PCR, while the TCRdb copy is restricted to in-frame clones and leaves out a portion. The sample shows 210,000 or so clones, 84% of them seen only once. The gene calls are TRBV5-4 and TRBJ2-3; the D gene is possibly TRBD1 (6 bases). The source is a woman between 50 and 59 years old with active or convalescent COVID-19. Sequenced input: peripheral blood. CDR3: CASSLGTDSPTDTQYF. The CDR3 coding sequence is TGTGCCAGCAGCTTGGGGACAGACTCACCCACAGATACGCAGTATTTT.